These T cell receptor beta chains were read from a single sample in a study of OX40 agonist ivuxolimab in advanced cancers. Produced via immunoSEQ multiplex PCR; TCRdb's table is partial and in-frame only. Here the sample spans tens of thousands of clones, approximately 89% being singletons. The sequences come from CD4+ or CD8+ T cells sorted from blood, collected in a trial of the OX40 agonist ivuxolimab. The receptor set was obtained from an adult with an advanced solid tumor such as melanoma, head and neck, liver or kidney cancer. Both conserved end residues are part of each CDR3. The D gene is left open where the match is weak. Only some rows state a clone size, as once, few, many or a class for expanded clones.

J | D | V | size | CDR3 | DNA
TRBJ1-5 | . | TRBV4-1 | . | CASSQQGPNQPQHF | TGCGCCAGCAGCCAACAGGGGCCGAATCAGCCCCAGCATTTT
TRBJ1-1 | TRBD1 | TRBV4-2 | . | CASSQERDRNTEAFF | TGTGCCAGCAGCCAAGAAAGGGACAGGAACACTGAAGCTTTCTTT
TRBJ2-3 | TRBD1 | TRBV6-1 | . | CASRSRDRQADTQYF | TGTGCCAGCAGGTCCCGGGACAGGCAGGCAGATACGCAGTATTTT
TRBJ2-7 | TRBD1 | TRBV4-3 | . | CASSHRTGAPYEQYF | TGCGCCAGCAGCCATCGGACAGGGGCCCCCTACGAGCAGTACTTC
TRBJ1-4 | . | TRBV4-3 | . | CASSQDLAGTNEKLFF | TGCGCCAGCAGCCAAGATCTGGCAGGGACTAATGAAAAACTGTTTTTT
TRBJ2-2 | TRBD2 | TRBV7-6 | . | CASSRTSGGQNTGELFF | TGTGCCAGCAGCCGGACTAGCGGGGGGCAGAACACCGGGGAGCTGTTTTTT
TRBJ1-1 | . | TRBV6-5 | . | CASNSHSRGPEAFF | TGTGCCAGCAACTCACACTCGAGAGGACCTGAAGCTTTCTTT
TRBJ1-2 | . | TRBV4-3 | few | CASSQSRTNYGYTF | TGCGCCAGCAGCCAAAGTCGTACTAACTATGGCTACACCTTC
TRBJ2-7 | TRBD2 | TRBV5-6 | . | CASSPGLGSYEQYF | TGTGCCAGCAGCCCTGGACTAGGTTCCTACGAGCAGTACTTC
TRBJ2-1 | . | TRBV2 | . | CASSDGGGTYNEQFF | TGTGCCAGCAGTGATGGGGGGGGCACCTACAATGAGCAGTTCTTC
TRBJ2-3 | . | TRBV7-9 | . | CASTNLYSTDTQYF | TGTGCCAGCACCAACCTGTATAGCACAGATACGCAGTATTTT
TRBJ1-1 | . | TRBV9 | . | CASSPSQAFF | TGTGCCAGCTCCCCAAGCCAAGCTTTCTTT
TRBJ1-5 | TRBD1 | TRBV27 | . | CASSADRVAQPQHF | TGTGCCAGCAGTGCAGACAGGGTGGCTCAGCCCCAGCATTTT
TRBJ1-1 | . | TRBV6-5 | . | CASSYSSDSEAFF | TGTGCCAGCAGTTACTCGTCTGATTCTGAAGCTTTCTTT
TRBJ1-2 | . | TRBV11-2 | . | CASSLLLREIEGYTF | TGTGCCAGCAGCTTATTATTACGGGAGATTGAGGGCTACACCTTC
TRBJ2-1 | . | TRBV7-7 | . | CASTPSPGTNNEQFF | TGTGCCAGCACTCCATCGCCAGGGACCAACAATGAGCAGTTCTTC
TRBJ2-3 | . | TRBV28 | . | CASNLLPGTDTQYF | TGTGCCAGCAACCTCCTCCCGGGCACAGATACGCAGTATTTT
TRBJ1-1 | . | TRBV6-5 | once | CASSYGAPTEAFF | TGTGCCAGCAGTTATGGGGCCCCAACGGAAGCTTTCTTT
TRBJ2-5 | TRBD1 | TRBV7-8 | . | CASSPRTGGGSETQYF | TGTGCCAGCAGCCCTCGGACAGGGGGTGGTTCGGAGACCCAGTACTTC
TRBJ1-1 | TRBD1 | TRBV4-3 | . | CASSQVPGQMNTEAFF | TGCGCCAGCAGCCAAGTACCGGGACAGATGAACACTGAAGCTTTCTTT
TRBJ1-5 | . | TRBV5-5 | . | CASSLKGGSNQPQHF | TGTGCCAGCAGCTTGAAGGGCGGTAGCAATCAGCCCCAGCATTTT
TRBJ1-4 | . | TRBV6-5 | . | CASSLDGNEKLFF | TGTGCCAGCAGTCTGGACGGCAATGAAAAACTGTTTTTT
TRBJ1-1 | . | TRBV11-2 | . | CASSLEGSHKRTEAFF | TGTGCCAGCAGCTTGGAGGGGTCCCATAAGAGGACTGAAGCTTTCTTT
TRBJ2-6 | . | TRBV27 | . | CASRSKVRGANVLTF | TGTGCCAGCAGGTCGAAGGTCCGTGGGGCCAACGTCCTGACTTTC
TRBJ2-1 | . | TRBV6-5 | . | CASSYSGGRGREFF | TGTGCCAGCAGTTACTCGGGGGGCCGGGGGCGAGAGTTCTTC
TRBJ2-5 | TRBD2 | TRBV13 | . | CASSQGAGGLETQYF | TGTGCCAGCAGCCAAGGGGCGGGGGGGCTTGAGACCCAGTACTTC
TRBJ2-3 | TRBD2 | TRBV7-9 | . | CASAGGSRTDTQYF | TGTGCCAGCGCGGGGGGTAGTAGAACAGATACGCAGTATTTT
TRBJ2-1 | . | TRBV18 | few | CASSPRAARGFDNEQFF | TGTGCCAGCTCACCACGGGCGGCTAGAGGGTTCGACAATGAGCAGTTCTTC
TRBJ1-2 | . | TRBV6-5 | . | CASSSQGYGYTF | TGTGCCAGCAGTTCCCAGGGGTATGGCTACACCTTC
TRBJ1-1 | TRBD1 | TRBV6-5 | . | CASSYGTGANTEAFF | TGTGCCAGCAGTTACGGGACAGGGGCGAACACTGAAGCTTTCTTT
TRBJ2-3 | . | TRBV14 | . | CASSQLVGGTDTQYF | TGTGCCAGCAGCCAACTAGTGGGGGGCACAGATACGCAGTATTTT
TRBJ2-7 | . | TRBV13 | . | CASSLGGGVPNEQYF | TGTGCCAGCAGCTTAGGGGGAGGCGTCCCCAACGAGCAGTACTTC
TRBJ2-3 | . | TRBV5-8 | . | CASSPAWGITDTQYF | TGTGCCAGCAGCCCTGCCTGGGGGATCACAGATACGCAGTATTTT
TRBJ2-7 | . | TRBV6-6 | . | CASSPLYEQYF | TGTGCCAGCAGTCCCCTCTACGAGCAGTACTTC
TRBJ2-7 | . | TRBV6-1 | . | CASSDPSGGAGREQYF | TGTGCCAGCAGTGACCCCAGTGGGGGGGCTGGTCGGGAGCAGTACTTC
TRBJ2-1 | . | TRBV5-1 | . | CASSPGTYNEQFF | TGCGCCAGCAGCCCCGGAACCTACAATGAGCAGTTCTTC
TRBJ2-1 | . | TRBV6-1 | . | CASTLVGGPEQFF | TGTGCCAGCACGCTAGTGGGGGGGCCTGAGCAGTTCTTC